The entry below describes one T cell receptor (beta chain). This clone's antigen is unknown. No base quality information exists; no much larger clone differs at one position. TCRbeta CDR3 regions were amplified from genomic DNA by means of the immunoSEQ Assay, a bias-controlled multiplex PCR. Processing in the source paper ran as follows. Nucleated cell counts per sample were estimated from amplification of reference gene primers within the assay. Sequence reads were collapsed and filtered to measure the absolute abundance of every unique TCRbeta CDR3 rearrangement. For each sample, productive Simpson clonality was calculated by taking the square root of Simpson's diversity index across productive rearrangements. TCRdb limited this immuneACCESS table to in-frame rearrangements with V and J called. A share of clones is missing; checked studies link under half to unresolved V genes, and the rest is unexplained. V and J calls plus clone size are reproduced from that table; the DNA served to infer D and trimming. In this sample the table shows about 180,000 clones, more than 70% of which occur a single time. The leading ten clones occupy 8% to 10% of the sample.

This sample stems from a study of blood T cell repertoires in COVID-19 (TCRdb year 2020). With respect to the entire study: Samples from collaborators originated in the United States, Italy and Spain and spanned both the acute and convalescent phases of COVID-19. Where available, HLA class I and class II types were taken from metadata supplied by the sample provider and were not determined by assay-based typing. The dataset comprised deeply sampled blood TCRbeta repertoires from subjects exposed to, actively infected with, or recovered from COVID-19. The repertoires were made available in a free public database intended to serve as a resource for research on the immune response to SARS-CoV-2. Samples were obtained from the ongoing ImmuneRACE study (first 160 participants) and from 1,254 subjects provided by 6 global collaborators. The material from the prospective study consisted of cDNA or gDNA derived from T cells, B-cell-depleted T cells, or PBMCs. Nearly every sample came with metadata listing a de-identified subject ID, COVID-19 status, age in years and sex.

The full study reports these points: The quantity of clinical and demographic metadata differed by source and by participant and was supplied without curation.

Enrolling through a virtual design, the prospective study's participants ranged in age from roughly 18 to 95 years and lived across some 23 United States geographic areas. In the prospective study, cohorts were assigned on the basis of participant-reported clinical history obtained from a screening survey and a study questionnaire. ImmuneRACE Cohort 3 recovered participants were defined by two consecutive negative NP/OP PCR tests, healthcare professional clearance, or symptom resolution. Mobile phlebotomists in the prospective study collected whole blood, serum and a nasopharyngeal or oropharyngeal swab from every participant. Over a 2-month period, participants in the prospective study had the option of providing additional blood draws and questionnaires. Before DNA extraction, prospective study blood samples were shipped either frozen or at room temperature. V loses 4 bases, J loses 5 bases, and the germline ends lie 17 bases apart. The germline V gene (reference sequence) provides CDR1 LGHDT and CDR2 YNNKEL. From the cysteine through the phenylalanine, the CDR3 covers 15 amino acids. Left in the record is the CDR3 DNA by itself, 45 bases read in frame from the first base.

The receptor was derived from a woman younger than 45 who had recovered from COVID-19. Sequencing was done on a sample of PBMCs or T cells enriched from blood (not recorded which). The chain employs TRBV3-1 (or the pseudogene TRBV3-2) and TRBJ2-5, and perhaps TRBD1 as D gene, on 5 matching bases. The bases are TGTGCCAGCAGCCGGGGCCAAGGGGCGCGGGAGACCCAGTACTTC. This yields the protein CASSRGQGARETQYF.